This TCR beta chain comes out of a study of CD8 T cells in ankylosing spondylitis (dated by TCRdb to about 2017). Notes on the research overall: To find TCR variants linked to disease, the study profiled T cell receptor beta repertoires in ankylosing spondylitis patients and healthy donors. The full study cohort comprised 25 ankylosing spondylitis patients and 85 to 120 healthy donors. Peripheral blood was sampled, and synovial fluid was also collected from ankylosing spondylitis patients. Results and caveats for the whole study, not just this receptor: The disease-linked clones showed a CD8+ phenotype and occurred at relatively low frequencies in peripheral blood. Some motif variants had previously been reported in the synovial fluid and blood of reactive arthritis patients, which suggests shared mechanisms of disease initiation. Significant enrichment of the disease-linked clones was reported in matched synovial fluid samples from ankylosing spondylitis patients. A TCR beta motif of 8 or 9 highly homologous amino acid variants appeared characteristic of blood from ankylosing spondylitis patients.

In the case of this clonotype: Its antigen remains unidentified. No clone much larger than this one lies a single base away; base qualities are absent.

TCRdb records Illumina HiSeq 2500 as the sequencer. TCR beta libraries were prepared by quantitative 5'-RACE with molecular barcodes. Per the authors' processing: A new computational method based on a probabilistic model of VDJ rearrangement was used to identify disease-linked TCR variants. The public reads were quality trimmed at Q25 with fastp and then assembled into clones with MiXCR by TCRdb, keeping productive beta chains. Entries are consolidated by CDR3 protein sequence, retaining the most common genes and DNA. What appears here as the V and J calls and clone size reflects TCRdb's work, not the paper's. The sample data list some 350,000 distinct CDR3 sequences, and roughly 14% of these were observed just once. 1.1% of the sample comes from the top ten. Including cysteine and phenylalanine, the CDR3 has 13 amino acids. Only the CDR3 DNA is retained, 39 bases long and in frame from the first base. Deletion took 6 bases off V and 0 bases off J, with a span of 6 bases between the germline ends. CDR1 is given as SQVTM and CDR2 as ANQGSEA, both from the germline V gene.

Sequences were obtained from blood, either unsorted or a sorted T cell fraction (not recorded which). This chain joins TRBV29-1 to TRBJ2-6; the D segment cannot be called with confidence. This TCR derives from a male donor with ankylosing spondylitis or in good health (not recorded which). This receptor carries the CDR3 CSVENSGANVLTF. The DNA reads TGCAGCGTCGAAAACTCTGGGGCCAACGTCCTGACTTTC.